The 18 T cell receptor beta chains below all came from one sample that was sequenced in a study of shared clonotypes between healthy human individuals. Method: immunoSEQ multiplex PCR; TCRdb's copy keeps in-frame clones and lacks some. The sample has roughly 2.5 million clones, around 90% seen once; the top ten hold more than 0.12%. Sequenced: naive CD4+ T cells sorted from blood. Subset meaning: CD45RA+ positively selected. These receptors were obtained from a man between 18 and 29 years old in good health.

About this clone itself: The same CDR3 can be traced to other DNA sequences in this sample. This chain links TRBV5-6 with TRBJ1-3, with D maybe TRBD1 (5 bases). The ends were cut back, 0 bases at V and 0 bases at J, with 7 bases in the middle. The CDR3 loop spans 15 amino acids. Germline CDR1 reads SGHDT; CDR2 reads YYEEEE. The CDR3 DNA sequence: TGTGCCAGCAGCTTGGGACAGTTCTCTGGAAACACCATATATTTT. Amino acid sequence: CASSLGQFSGNTIYF.

CDR3 sequence: CASSHGRNTIYF. The CDR3 nucleotides are TGTGCCAGCAGCCACGGTAGAAACACCATATATTTT. The chain has TRBV14 and TRBJ1-3; D is undetermined. CDR1 SGHDN and CDR2 FVKESK come from the germline V gene. V lost 3 bases to trimming and J lost 5 bases, with 5 bases between them. This CDR3 contains 12 residues.

V usage is TRBV7-2 and J usage is TRBJ2-1; 10 bases map to TRBD2. CDR3 length equals 15 residues. Germline V lookup: CDR1 SGHTA, CDR2 FQGNSA. V was clipped by 3 bases and J by 7 bases; unmatched bases: 6. For the CDR3, the DNA is TGTGCCAGCAGCTTGGGGGGACTAGCGTGGAATGAGCAGTTCTTC. Residues: CASSLGGLAWNEQFF.

About this clone itself: Other nucleotide sequences in the sample specify the same CDR3. This chain joins TRBV19 and TRBJ1-2; 9 bases agree with TRBD1. Germline CDR1 is LNHDA and CDR2 is SQIVND (reference sequence). There are 13 residues in the CDR3. With V trimmed by 5 bases and J by 5 bases, 3 bases remained unmatched. Here the CDR3 reads CASSPDRGYGYTF. As DNA, the CDR3 is TGTGCCAGTAGTCCCGACAGGGGGTATGGCTACACCTTC.

The rearrangement joins TRBV27 to TRBJ2-7; 10 bases map to TRBD2. CDR3 size: 16 residues. Germline V gene lookup returns CDR1 MNHEY and CDR2 SMNVEV (reference sequence). The V and J ends lost 4 bases and 2 bases, in that order; junction bases with no gene match: 8. DNA of the CDR3: TGTGCCAGCAGTTATAGCGGGGGGACGATAACCTACGAGCAGTACTTC. It is translated as CASSYSGGTITYEQYF.

The chain is built from TRBV25-1 and TRBJ2-7; possible D gene TRBD2, 7 bases. The CDR3 length is 15 residues. Looked up from germline, CDR1 is MGHDK and CDR2 is SYGVNS. The ends were cut back, 4 bases at V and 6 bases at J, with 19 bases in the middle. The chain's CDR3 is CASSARGREGGEQYF. Here the CDR3 DNA reads TGTGCCAGCAGTGCCCGGGGGAGGGAAGGGGGCGAGCAGTACTTC.

This sequence joins TRBV5-6 and TRBJ2-1; D unresolved. Trimming left V 3 bases short and J 0 bases short, with 10 bases between. The germline gives CDR1 SGHDT, CDR2 YYEEEE. The CDR3 sequence is 15 residues long. The CDR3 spells CASSSLSSSYNEQFF. The DNA of the CDR3 is TGTGCCAGCAGCTCATTATCGAGCTCCTACAATGAGCAGTTCTTC.

The chain combines TRBV6-6 with TRBJ2-1; D not certain. Trimming stripped 8 bases from V and 7 bases from J, with 12 bases between. Per the germline V gene, CDR1 is MNHNY and CDR2 is SVGAGI (reference sequence). This CDR3 is 12 amino acids long. The CDR3 DNA reads TGTGCCAGCCGCCTAGGGTCGAATGAGCAGTTCTTC. Translated, it gives CASRLGSNEQFF.

In this sample, this clone turned up a few times. The CDR3 is CASSPRSGNEKLFF. The CDR3 coding sequence is TGTGCCAGCAGCCCCCGGAGCGGGAATGAAAAACTGTTTTTT. The V call is TRBV4-2, the J call TRBJ1-4; no reliable D call. V dropped 4 bases and J dropped 5 bases, with 11 bases sitting between them. Germline CDR1 reads LGHNA; CDR2 reads YNFKEQ. The CDR3 is 14 residues long.

V gene TRBV5-6 combines with J gene TRBJ2-5; a possible D gene is TRBD1 (5 bases). TRBJ2-7 matches the DNA end more closely, so the J call is doubtful. Germline V gene data show CDR1 as SGHDT and CDR2 as YYEEEE. This CDR3 is 13 amino acids long. As DNA, the CDR3 is TGTGCCAGCAGCTTGGGACAGTACTACGAGCAGTACTTC. Residues: CASSLGQYYEQYF.

This chain joins TRBV25-1 and TRBJ1-6; TRBD1 matches at 7 bases. There are 15 residues in the CDR3. Germline-derived CDR1 and CDR2 are MGHDK and SYGVNS. V shed 3 bases and J 4 bases; nucleotides not matched to a gene: 3. CDR3 DNA: TGTGCCAGCAGTGAGAGACAGGGTTATAATTCACCCCTCCACTTT. Translated, it gives CASSERQGYNSPLHF.

The J gene is TRBJ1-1, the V gene TRBV28; D unclear. Germline CDR1 MDHEN, CDR2 SYDVKM. V lost 5 bases to trimming and J lost 8 bases, with 15 bases between them. The CDR3 is 13 amino acids. In DNA, the CDR3 is TGTGCCAGCAGTCCGACGAAGGCCGGCGAAGCTTTCTTT. Amino acids: CASSPTKAGEAFF.

This rearrangement joins TRBV7-2 to TRBJ2-7; 11 bases map to TRBD2. V was pared by 6 bases and J by 3 bases, with 7 bases of the junction left unmatched. The CDR3 covers 15 residues. Per the germline V gene, CDR1 is SGHTA and CDR2 is FQGNSA. The CDR3, as DNA: TGTGCCAGCAGTCGTAGCGGGAGGGGGGACTACGAGCAGTACTTC. Its protein product is CASSRSGRGDYEQYF.

The chain combines TRBV6-1 with TRBJ2-3; 10 nucleotides align to TRBD2. Germline CDR1 and CDR2: MNHNS and SASEGT. The CDR3 loop spans 15 amino acids. The V and J ends lost 7 bases and 2 bases, in that order; junction bases with no gene match: 6. CDR3 in DNA: TGTGCCAGCAAAGCTAGCGGGGGTCCCACAGATACGCAGTATTTT. This codes for CASKASGGPTDTQYF.

The J gene is TRBJ1-6, the V gene TRBV5-1, with D possibly being TRBD1 (6 bases). The ends were cut back, 0 bases at V and 5 bases at J, with 12 bases in the middle. The CDR3 spans 16 residues. CDR1 and CDR2 from the germline V gene are SGHRS and YFSETQ. CDR3: CASSLAMGDNNSPLHF. The CDR3 bases are TGCGCCAGCAGCTTGGCCATGGGGGACAATAATTCACCCCTCCACTTT.

The count of this clone is one. The J gene is TRBJ2-1, the V gene TRBV7-9; D remains unclear. CDR3 length equals 13 residues. V was pared by 7 bases and J by 0 bases, with 7 bases between. From germline, CDR1 is SEHNR and CDR2 FQNEAQ (reference sequence). The CDR3 reads CASIESSYNEQFF. The CDR3 DNA follows: TGTGCCAGCATCGAGAGCTCCTACAATGAGCAGTTCTTC.

The chain joins TRBV6-6 to TRBJ2-3; D not certain. CDR3 length equals 14 residues. V lost 4 bases to trimming and J lost 4 bases, with 12 bases between them. Germline V gene lookup returns CDR1 MNHNY and CDR2 SVGAGI (reference sequence). The CDR3 loop reads CASSLGLRADTQYF. CDR3 sequence (DNA): TGTGCCAGCAGTTTGGGGTTGCGTGCAGATACGCAGTATTTT.

This chain connects TRBV5-1 to TRBJ1-5; 7 bases align to TRBD1. CDR3 length: 14 amino acids. V was pared by 4 bases and J by 4 bases, with 5 bases of the junction left unmatched. Per the germline V gene, CDR1 is SGHRS and CDR2 is YFSETQ. The CDR3 coding sequence is TGCGCCAGCAGCGACGGACAGGCTAATCAGCCCCAGCATTTT. Its protein is CASSDGQANQPQHF. The complete variable domain, with remaining parts taken from reference TRBV5-1 and TRBJ1-5, reads KAGVTQTPRYLIKTRGQQVTLSCSPISGHRSVSWYQQTPGQGLQFLFEYFSETQRNKGNFPGRFSGRQFSNSRSEMNVSTLELGDSALYLCASSDGQANQPQHFGDGTRLSIL.